This T cell receptor beta chain was recorded in a study of blood T cell repertoires in COVID-19. Study in general: Acute-phase and convalescent COVID-19 samples originated in the United States, Italy and Spain.

Germline loops: CDR1 KGHSH, CDR2 LQKENI. The CDR3 covers 16 residues. As handled by the study authors: Nucleated cell number was recorded as an estimate derived from reference gene primer amplification. TCRdb keeps only in-frame clones here, not all; method: immunoSEQ multiplex PCR. The D gene and trimming were derived from the DNA, and the V and J assignments and clone size from that table. The top ten hold about 1.5% of the sample, which has 280,000 or so clones, nearly 90% seen once. Worth noting for this clone: Germline is not matched at one junction end, which may reflect a read error.

Input material: PBMCs or T cells enriched from blood (not recorded which). The TCR originated in a woman aged 18-35 years with acute COVID-19. The V call is TRBV18, the J call TRBJ1-2, with 7 bases matching TRBD1. The CDR3 region is CASSPRAGTENYGYTF. CDR3 nucleotides: TGTGCCAGCTCCCCACGGGCCGGGACAGAAAACTATGGCTACACCTTC.